One sample yielded the 23 T cell receptor beta chains listed below, sequenced in a study of T cells in Graves' hyperthyroidism and ophthalmopathy. Template material for amplifying TCR beta CDR3 regions consisted of RNA transcripts. Carried out on the TCR CDR3, a first-round RT-PCR used the HTBI primer set. TCRdb re-called the multiplex PCR reads with MiXCR, one entry per CDR3 protein. Counted here are 450,000 to 650,000 distinct CDR3 sequences, approximately 17% occurring once; the ten biggest clones make up roughly a sixth. The source material was blood. The receptors originated from a woman under 30 with Graves' ophthalmopathy.

This clonotype was counted at least ten times. The chain combines TRBV28 with TRBJ1-1; D not certain. Germline loops: CDR1 MDHEN, CDR2 SYDVKM. CDR3 length: 15 amino acids. The V end lost 6 bases, the J end lost 1 base, and 15 bases lay between the germline ends. The CDR3 DNA sequence: TGTGCCAGCAGCCGTTCCTCGGGGAAGAACACTGAAGCTTTCTTT. Amino acid sequence: CASSRSSGKNTEAFF.

About this clonotype: At one end, the junction sequence differs from germline, possibly due to a read error. This chain uses TRBV13 with TRBJ2-6; D perhaps matches TRBD1 (6 bases). CDR1 and CDR2 from the germline V gene are PRHDT and FYEKMQ (reference sequence). The length of the CDR3 is 16 residues. The CDR3 region is CASSSLTGAGANVLTF. DNA for the CDR3: TGCGCCAGCAGCTCCCTGACAGGAGCTGGGGCCAACGTCCTGACTTTC.

This clonotype has at least ten counts. This chain links TRBV20-1 with TRBJ2-7; 8 positions agree with TRBD1. V trimming: 0 bases; J trimming: 0 bases; junction bases outside the gene matches: 4. The CDR3 contains 15 residues. Per the germline V gene, CDR1 is DFQATT and CDR2 is SNEGSKA (reference sequence). For the CDR3, the DNA is TGCAGTGCTAGAGATGGTGACAGGGGCTCCTACGAGCAGTACTTC. Amino acid sequence: CSARDGDRGSYEQYF.

This clonotype was picked up a small number of times. V is TRBV7-3 and J is TRBJ2-3; 8 bases agree with TRBD2. Looked up from germline, CDR1 is SGHTA and CDR2 is FQGTGA. This CDR3 region has 15 residues. V lost 4 bases to trimming and J lost 2 bases; unmatched junction nucleotides: 5. The CDR3 loop reads CASSSQAGVTDTQYF. The CDR3 DNA is TGTGCCAGCAGCTCCCAAGCGGGAGTCACAGATACGCAGTATTTT.

A note on this clonotype: At one end, the junction sequence differs from germline, possibly due to a read error. The chain combines TRBV4-3 with TRBJ2-1; 12 nucleotides line up with TRBD2. Germline V gives CDR1 LGHNA, CDR2 YSLEER. The CDR3 totals 15 residues. CDR3 nucleotides: TGCGCCAGCAGCCCCGGGACTAGCGGGTGGGATGACCAGTTCTTC. It is translated as CASSPGTSGWDDQFF.

With respect to this clonotype: With a much larger clone just one base away, this may be a read error. J is TRBJ2-3 and V is TRBV6-5; TRBD2 aligns across 9 bases. There are 18 residues in the CDR3. The V gene end was trimmed by 2 bases and the J gene end by 0 bases; junction bases not matched to a gene: 9. Germline CDR1 and CDR2: MNHEY and SVGAGI. The DNA for the CDR3 is TGTGCCAGCAGTTACGGTTTGTGGACTAGCGTAAGCACAGATACGCAGTATTTT. Translated, it gives CASSYGLWTSVSTDTQYF.

To note about this clonotype: This could be a read error, since a much larger clone is one nucleotide away. V is TRBV6-4 and J is TRBJ1-2; 9 bases agree with TRBD1. In germline, CDR1 is MRHNA, CDR2 SNTAGT. V dropped 5 bases and J dropped 2; count of bases not matched to a gene: 6. The CDR3 length is 15 residues. As DNA, the CDR3 is TGTGCCAGCAGTTACCGGGACAGGGAGAACTATGGCTACACCTTC. Protein product: CASSYRDRENYGYTF.

V and J are TRBV19 and TRBJ1-1; no firm D call. CDR1 is LNHDA, CDR2 SQIVND, per germline (reference sequence). CDR3 length: 13 amino acids. Trimming shortened V by 7 bases and J by 1 base, and 10 bases separated the two germline ends. The CDR3 region has the DNA TGTGCCAGTAATGAGGTCCCGAACACTGAAGCTTTCTTT. Protein product: CASNEVPNTEAFF.

The chain recombines TRBV30 with TRBJ1-2, with a tentative D call TRBD1 (5 bases). The V end was cut by 5 bases, the J end by 5 bases, with 12 bases between. The V gene's germline CDR1 is GTSNPN and CDR2 SVGIG (reference sequence). CDR3 length equals 12 residues. The CDR3 protein is CAWGGGIYGYTF. In DNA, the CDR3 is TGTGCCTGGGGGGGGGGGATTTATGGCTACACCTTC.

This clonotype turned up a few times. The genes are TRBV7-9 and TRBJ2-5, with D unclear. V lost 5 bases to trimming and J lost 3 bases, with 10 bases between them. The CDR3 totals 13 residues. Germline V gene sequence: CDR1 SEHNR, CDR2 FQNEAQ (reference sequence). CDR3 DNA sequence: TGTGCCAGCAGCCCGACGTCCGAAGAGACCCAGTACTTC. Amino acids: CASSPTSEETQYF.

This clonotype was counted a few times. A clone one base away is much larger, so this may be a read error. V usage is TRBV11-2 and J usage is TRBJ1-2; perhaps TRBD1 as D (5 bases). The CDR3 covers 14 residues. Deletions cut 4 bases from V and 6 bases from J, with 15 bases between. Germline-derived CDR1 and CDR2 are SGHAT and FQNNGV. The CDR3 loop is CASSSGGGSDGYTF. CDR3 bases: TGTGCCAGCAGCTCTGGTGGGGGTTCTGATGGCTACACCTTC.

This clonotype has a count of ten or more. The rearrangement uses TRBV5-5 and TRBJ2-1; 12 nucleotides match TRBD2. Germline trimming cut 4 bases from V and 3 bases from J; bases unmatched to any gene: 5. The germline CDR1 and CDR2 sequences are SGHKS and YYEKEE (reference sequence). The CDR3 is made up of 16 amino acids. The CDR3 reads CASSASGRAVYNEQFF. CDR3 nucleotide sequence: TGTGCCAGCAGCGCTAGCGGGAGGGCTGTCTACAATGAGCAGTTCTTC.

This clonotype occurred many times. The DNA for the CDR3 is TGTGCCAGCAGCCAAGTGGAGGACAGCCTTGAAAAACTGTTTTTT. The encoded protein is CASSQVEDSLEKLFF. This chain uses TRBV3-1 with TRBJ1-4, with D tentatively TRBD1 (6 bases). Germline V gives CDR1 LGHDT, CDR2 YNNKEL (reference sequence). V lost 1 base and J 7 bases, leaving 13 bases between the germline ends. CDR3 length equals 15 residues.

On this clonotype itself: A much larger clonotype is one base distant, so this may be a read error. The rearrangement joins TRBV28 to TRBJ2-6; perhaps TRBD1 as D (5 bases). Germline V gene sequence: CDR1 MDHEN, CDR2 SYDVKM. This CDR3 spans 15 amino acids. The CDR3 DNA follows: TGTGCCAGCAGCCTTACAGGCTCTGGGGCCGACGTCCTGACTTTC. Protein product: CASSLTGSGADVLTF.

V usage is TRBV5-4 and J usage is TRBJ2-5; D is possibly TRBD2 (6 bases). The CDR3 consists of 14 residues. The ends were cut back, 4 bases at V and 4 bases at J, with 14 bases in the middle. The germline gives CDR1 SGHNT, CDR2 YYREEE (reference sequence). CDR3 sequence reads: CASSVTSNGETQYF. In DNA form, the CDR3 reads TGTGCCAGCAGCGTGACTAGTAATGGAGAGACCCAGTACTTC.

The V gene is TRBV7-8, the J gene TRBJ2-6; D tentatively fits TRBD1 or TRBD2 (5 bases each). The CDR3 is made up of 16 amino acids. The V end lost 2 bases, the J end lost 0 bases, and 8 bases lay between the germline ends. Per the germline V gene, CDR1 is SGHVS and CDR2 is FQNEAQ. CDR3 protein: CASSLMGPSGANVLTF. In DNA, the CDR3 is TGTGCCAGCAGCTTAATGGGACCCTCTGGGGCCAACGTCCTGACTTTC.

This clonotype was detected only a few times. This sequence joins TRBV20-1 and TRBJ2-6; no firm D call. Germline assignment: CDR1 DFQATT and CDR2 SNEGSKA (reference sequence). The germline V and J ends were trimmed by 5 bases and 0 bases, with 8 bases remaining between them. The CDR3 is made up of 14 amino acids. CDR3 amino acids: CSAAMSSGANVLTF. Here the CDR3 DNA reads TGCAGTGCTGCAATGAGCTCTGGGGCCAACGTCCTGACTTTC.

The chain combines TRBV15 with TRBJ1-4; a weak D match, TRBD1 (5 bases). The V and J ends lost 3 bases and 5 bases respectively, with 13 bases between them. CDR1 and CDR2 (germline): LNHNV, YYDKDF (reference sequence). This CDR3 region has 15 residues. The CDR3 sequence: CATSRSAGLNEKLFF. The CDR3 region has the DNA TGTGCCACCAGCAGGAGCGCGGGACTGAATGAAAAACTGTTTTTT.

This clonotype occurred many times. The CDR3 here is CASSEGGGLLNEQFF. CDR3 DNA: TGTGCCAGCAGTGAAGGCGGGGGCCTTCTCAATGAGCAGTTCTTC. The chain has TRBV2 and TRBJ2-1; weak D call: TRBD2 (7 bases). The V end was cut by 1 base, the J end by 6 bases, with 13 bases between. There are 15 residues in the CDR3. The germline gives CDR1 SNHLY, CDR2 FYNNEI.

This clonotype has a count of ten or more. The chain employs TRBV12-3 or TRBV12-4 and TRBJ2-7, with D perhaps TRBD2 (6 bases). V lost 5 bases to trimming and J lost 2 bases, with 19 bases between them. The CDR3 extends over 16 amino acids. This CDR3 reads CASSPSPGSGPYEQYF. CDR3 in DNA: TGTGCCAGCAGTCCATCCCCGGGTAGCGGACCCTACGAGCAGTACTTC.

This clonotype was counted only a few times. CDR3 DNA: TGTGCCAGCAGTCACAGATTTCCGGGACAGGGACGGGTGGGTGAAGCTTTCTTT. Encoded protein: CASSHRFPGQGRVGEAFF. The chain joins TRBV27 to TRBJ1-1, with TRBD1 matching 9 bases. Unmatched junction bases numbered 20, after V lost 5 bases and J lost 7 bases. Germline V gene lookup returns CDR1 MNHEY and CDR2 SMNVEV (reference sequence). CDR3 size: 18 residues.

The chain is built from TRBV4-2 and TRBJ1-1; 8 nucleotides match TRBD1. V shed 4 bases, J shed 5 bases, and the junction held 6 bases outside the gene matches. The CDR3 sequence is 14 residues long. Germline CDR1 and CDR2: LGHNA and YNFKEQ. CDR3 nucleotide sequence: TGTGCCAGCAGCCGAAGACAGGGGAATACTGAAGCTTTCTTT. This sequence encodes CASSRRQGNTEAFF.

This clonotype was picked up many times. This chain links TRBV20-1 with TRBJ1-2; 9 nucleotides match TRBD1. The CDR3 is 15 residues long. J was trimmed by 8 bases and V by 1 base; bases with no gene match: 11. Looked up from germline, CDR1 is DFQATT and CDR2 is SNEGSKA (reference sequence). This CDR3 reads CSARGRDREKEGYTF. The CDR3 DNA follows: TGCAGTGCTAGAGGGAGGGACAGGGAAAAAGAAGGCTACACCTTC.